What follows are 30 T cell receptor beta chains derived from one specimen sequenced in a study of control samples from healthy donors and cancer patients. Repertoires were generated with immunoSEQ multiplex PCR, while TCRdb's copy carries only in-frame clones and drops some. This table has some 200,000 clones, 75% to 95% appearing once. Material: blood. All receptors derive from a woman aged 25 to 45 in good health.

The V call is TRBV18, the J call TRBJ1-4; tentative D call: TRBD1 (6 bases). Trimming pared 1 base from V and 4 bases from J, leaving 7 bases between. The CDR3 length is 14 residues. Germline CDR1 reads KGHSH; CDR2 reads LQKENI. The CDR3 region has the DNA TGTGCCAGCTCACCACAGGGGGGTAATGAAAAACTGTTTTTT. Translating gives CASSPQGGNEKLFF. Using reference TRBV18 and TRBJ1-4 for the parts outside the CDR3, the full variable domain is NAGVMQNPRHLVRRRGQEARLRCSPMKGHSHVYWYRQLPEEGLKFMVYLQKENIIDESGMPKERFSAEFPKEGPSILRIQQVVRGDSAAYFCASSPQGGNEKLFFGSGTQLSVL.

This sequence joins TRBV10-1 and TRBJ1-1; D is ambiguous. Trimming pared 6 bases from V and 0 bases from J, leaving 5 bases between. The germline gives CDR1 WNHNN, CDR2 SYGVQD (reference sequence). The CDR3 spans 12 residues. The CDR3 sequence: CASRTVNTEAFF. The CDR3 DNA sequence: TGCGCCAGCAGGACGGTGAACACTGAAGCTTTCTTT.

This chain links TRBV10-2 with TRBJ2-3; D remains unclear. This CDR3 spans 13 amino acids. Per the germline V gene, CDR1 is WSHSY and CDR2 is SAAADI. With 4 bases removed from V and 0 bases from J, the gap between germline ends came to 5 bases. The CDR3 nucleotides are TGCGCCAGCAGTGCTCCAAGCACAGATACGCAGTATTTT. This translates into CASSAPSTDTQYF.

This rearrangement joins TRBV12-3 or TRBV12-4 to TRBJ1-3; the D is unclear. Trimming took 2 bases from V and 4 from J, leaving 3 bases between them. The length of the CDR3 is 12 residues. The CDR3 loop is CASSLHGNTIYF. DNA for the CDR3: TGTGCCAGCAGTTTACACGGAAACACCATATATTTT.

The chain employs TRBV11-3 and TRBJ1-2, with D uncertain. V dropped 3 bases and J dropped 4 bases, with 9 bases sitting between them. This CDR3 is built from 13 residues. Germline V gene sequence: CDR1 SGHNT, CDR2 YENEEA. This CDR3 is CASSLDGIYGYTF. In DNA, the CDR3 is TGTGCCAGCAGCTTGGACGGAATCTATGGCTACACCTTC.

The DNA of the CDR3 is TGTGCCAGCAGGGACAGGGGTCGGAACTATGGCTACACCTTC. It specifies CASRDRGRNYGYTF. The chain has TRBV6-5 and TRBJ1-2; 9 bases fit TRBD1. V lost 6 bases, J lost 2 bases, and 4 bases stayed unmatched. This CDR3 is built from 14 residues. Per the germline V gene, CDR1 is MNHEY and CDR2 is SVGAGI.

The chain uses TRBV3-1 (or the pseudogene TRBV3-2) and TRBJ2-3; 11 bases agree with TRBD2. Germline-derived CDR1 and CDR2 are LGHDT and YNNKEL (reference sequence). The CDR3 totals 17 residues. V shed 5 bases, J shed 2 bases, and the junction held 9 bases outside the gene matches. The CDR3 loop is CASSFPSGGTNTDTQYF. The CDR3 bases are TGTGCCAGCAGCTTCCCTAGCGGGGGGACCAACACAGATACGCAGTATTTT.

The rearrangement links TRBV19 to TRBJ2-4; unclear D gene. CDR3 length: 16 residues. Trimming took off 4 bases at V and 0 bases at J, with 13 bases between the two ends. The germline gives CDR1 LNHDA, CDR2 SQIVND (reference sequence). CDR3 sequence reads: CASSRVQAVAKNIQYF. The CDR3 DNA sequence: TGTGCCAGTAGTAGGGTTCAGGCCGTAGCCAAAAACATTCAGTACTTC.

This clone appeared a single time. The chain carries TRBV3-1 (or the pseudogene TRBV3-2) and TRBJ2-4; D perhaps matches TRBD2 (5 bases). The V gene lost 1 base and the J gene lost 1 base, with 8 bases spanning the gap. There are 15 residues in the CDR3. The germline gives CDR1 LGHDT, CDR2 YNNKEL (reference sequence). CDR3 sequence (DNA): TGTGCCAGCAGCCAAGTCACGGGGGCCAAAAACATTCAGTACTTC. Protein product: CASSQVTGAKNIQYF.

This clone was detected once. The gene calls are TRBV6-1 and TRBJ2-5; TRBD2 is a possible D gene (7 bases). Trimming took off 2 bases at V and 5 bases at J, with 9 bases between the two ends. Germline-derived CDR1 and CDR2 are MNHNS and SASEGT. This CDR3 has 13 amino acids. CDR3 sequence (DNA): TGTGCCAGCAGTGAATCGGGGGGCGAGACCCAGTACTTC. This gives the protein CASSESGGETQYF.

This chain joins TRBV5-4 and TRBJ2-1, with TRBD2 identical over 10 bases. The germline V gene has CDR1 SGHNT and CDR2 YYREEE (reference sequence). V gave up 0 bases and J gave up 5 bases; unmatched junction bases: 2. This CDR3 has 15 residues. In DNA form, the CDR3 reads TGTGCCAGCAGCTTGGCCGGACTAGCGGACAATGAGCAGTTCTTC. Residues: CASSLAGLADNEQFF.

The chain carries TRBV18 and TRBJ2-3, with 12 bases that match TRBD2. This CDR3 comprises 17 residues. Unmatched junction bases numbered 10, after V lost 3 bases and J lost 6 bases. Germline V lookup: CDR1 KGHSH, CDR2 LQKENI. The CDR3 loop is CASSPVSSGGAGDTQYF. CDR3 nucleotide sequence: TGTGCCAGCTCACCCGTCTCTAGCGGGGGGGCCGGGGATACGCAGTATTTT.

V usage is TRBV2 and J usage is TRBJ1-6; TRBD1 matches at 11 bases. CDR3 length equals 18 residues. Trimming removed 2 bases from V and 9 bases from J; junction bases left unmatched: 12. Germline CDR1 is SNHLY and CDR2 is FYNNEI. The CDR3 here is CASSETLGQGAGVSPLHF. Here the CDR3 DNA reads TGTGCCAGCAGTGAAACCCTCGGACAGGGGGCGGGGGTTTCACCCCTCCACTTT.

For the CDR3, the DNA is TGCGCCAGCAGCCAAGCCCGGGGTGGGAATGAGCAGTTCTTC. This sequence encodes CASSQARGGNEQFF. This rearrangement joins TRBV4-3 to TRBJ2-1; a weak D match, TRBD2 (5 bases). The CDR3 spans 14 residues. Germline CDR1 LGHNA, CDR2 YSLEER. Trimming left V 1 base short and J 7 bases short, with 11 bases between.

V is TRBV5-8 and J is TRBJ2-5; 8 bases fit TRBD2. The CDR3 runs 15 residues. J lost 1 base, V lost 0 bases, and 2 bases had no gene match. CDR1 and CDR2 from the germline V gene are SGHTS and YDEGEE. The CDR3 spells CASSLAGRVQETQYF. In DNA, the CDR3 is TGTGCCAGCAGCTTGGCCGGGAGGGTCCAAGAGACCCAGTACTTC.

CDR3 protein: CASSLDLGVMNTEAFF. CDR3 in DNA: TGCGCCAGCAGCTTGGATTTGGGCGTCATGAACACTGAAGCTTTCTTT. The chain employs TRBV5-1 and TRBJ1-1; D gene uncertain. The V end lost 0 bases, the J end lost 0 bases, and 12 bases lay between the germline ends. Germline loops: CDR1 SGHRS, CDR2 YFSETQ. The CDR3 is made up of 16 amino acids.

The table lists this clone with a few counts. The CDR3 nucleotides read TGTGCCATCAGCCCCCCTAGCTCCTACGAGCAGTACTTC. Translated: CAISPPSSYEQYF. The V gene is TRBV10-3, the J gene TRBJ2-7, with D uncertain. The CDR3 extends over 13 amino acids. CDR1 ENHRY and CDR2 SYGVKD come from the germline V gene. V lost 6 bases and J 0 bases, leaving 9 bases between the germline ends.

As concerns this clone: Other DNA sequences in the sample encode the same CDR3. This CDR3 reads CAISERGGNYGYTF. The DNA for the CDR3 is TGTGCCATCAGTGAGAGAGGGGGTAACTATGGCTACACCTTC. The chain uses TRBV10-3 and TRBJ1-2, with a weak D call TRBD1 (6 bases). The CDR3 has 14 amino acids. Germline V gene data show CDR1 as ENHRY and CDR2 as SYGVKD. The germline V and J ends were trimmed by 2 bases and 1 base, with 8 bases remaining between them.

This chain connects TRBV18 to TRBJ1-6, with D perhaps matching TRBD1 (5 bases). Germline assignment: CDR1 KGHSH and CDR2 LQKENI. V was trimmed by 2 bases and J by 9 bases, leaving 5 bases between them. CDR3 length equals 12 residues. This CDR3 is CASSPDSSPLHF. CDR3 DNA sequence: TGTGCCAGCTCACCAGACAGTTCACCCCTCCACTTT.

The chain couples TRBV2 to TRBJ1-2, with D tentatively TRBD1 (6 bases). The germline V gene encodes CDR1 SNHLY and CDR2 FYNNEI. V shed 4 bases and J shed 8 bases, with 17 bases lying between them. The CDR3 spans 14 residues. CDR3 protein: CASSGRGASSGYTF. The CDR3 DNA follows: TGTGCCAGCAGTGGCAGGGGCGCGTCGAGCGGCTACACCTTC.

A few counts support this clone. The V call is TRBV5-5, the J call TRBJ2-6, with TRBD1 matching 7 bases. CDR1 and CDR2 from the germline V gene are SGHKS and YYEKEE (reference sequence). This CDR3 has 17 residues. The trim removed 4 bases at V and 0 bases at J, leaving 7 bases unmatched. The DNA for the CDR3 is TGTGCCAGCAGCCCCGGACAGGTTAGCTCTGGGGCCAACGTCCTGACTTTC. Translating it yields CASSPGQVSSGANVLTF.

This rearrangement joins TRBV28 to TRBJ1-2; 8 bases match TRBD1. The CDR3 has 14 residues. CDR1 and CDR2 (germline): MDHEN, SYDVKM. The J segment lost 4 bases and the V segment lost 5 bases, leaving 6 bases of the junction unmatched. CDR3 loop: CASSKSGQAYGYTF. For the CDR3, the DNA is TGTGCCAGCAGTAAATCGGGACAGGCCTATGGCTACACCTTC.

V and J are TRBV18 and TRBJ2-3; 8 bases line up with TRBD2. Trimming removed 1 base from V and 4 bases from J; junction bases left unmatched: 1. This CDR3 region has 14 residues. Germline CDR1 reads KGHSH; CDR2 reads LQKENI. The CDR3 region is CASSPRGLADTQYF. The CDR3 DNA reads as TGTGCCAGCTCACCACGGGGACTAGCAGATACGCAGTATTTT.

Comment on this clone: Different DNA sequences within this sample yield the same CDR3. V usage is TRBV27 and J usage is TRBJ2-7, with unresolved D. The CDR3 has 11 residues. The germline V and J ends were trimmed by 2 bases and 5 bases, with 4 bases remaining between them. Germline values: CDR1 MNHEY, CDR2 SMNVEV (reference sequence). The CDR3 region is CASSLGDEQYF. The CDR3 nucleotides are TGTGCCAGCAGTTTAGGGGACGAGCAGTACTTC.

There are a few counts of this clone. The chain carries TRBV3-1 (or the pseudogene TRBV3-2) and TRBJ1-5; D not certain. This CDR3 spans 14 amino acids. With 4 bases removed from V and 2 bases from J, the gap between germline ends came to 9 bases. The germline V gene has CDR1 LGHDT and CDR2 YNNKEL (reference sequence). DNA for the CDR3: TGTGCCAGCAGCCGGGGTGTAGGCAATCAGCCCCAGCATTTT. This sequence encodes CASSRGVGNQPQHF.

The chain carries TRBV5-4 and TRBJ1-1; TRBD1 aligns across 7 bases. Trimming removed 4 bases from V and 11 bases from J; junction bases left unmatched: 5. CDR1 and CDR2 (germline): SGHNT, YYREEE (reference sequence). This CDR3 comprises 11 residues. The CDR3 nucleotides read TGTGCCAGCAGCACCGGGACAGTCGCTTTCTTT. Its translation: CASSTGTVAFF.

The chain couples TRBV5-4 to TRBJ2-7, with 11 bases lining up with TRBD2. Unmatched junction bases numbered 9, after V lost 4 bases and J lost 3 bases. There are 16 residues in the CDR3. Germline V CDR1 and CDR2: SGHNT, YYREEE (reference sequence). CDR3 sequence (DNA): TGTGCCAGCAGCGGGACTAGCGGAAGCCCCATCTACGAGCAGTACTTC. Translated, it gives CASSGTSGSPIYEQYF.

The gene calls are TRBV7-3 and TRBJ2-3, with 11 bases that match TRBD2. Germline V gene sequence: CDR1 SGHTA, CDR2 FQGTGA. The J segment lost 0 bases and the V segment lost 2 bases, leaving 7 bases of the junction unmatched. The CDR3 runs to 18 residues. CDR3 nucleotide sequence: TGTGCCAGCAGCTTATGGGCTAGCGGGGGGTGGAGCACAGATACGCAGTATTTT. Amino acid sequence: CASSLWASGGWSTDTQYF.

This clone appeared once. The V and J genes are TRBV7-9 and TRBJ1-6; D gene ambiguous. The CDR3 totals 13 residues. Germline V gives CDR1 SEHNR, CDR2 FQNEAQ (reference sequence). The V end lost 5 bases, the J end lost 6 bases, and 8 bases lay between the germline ends. The CDR3 region is CASSRDLNSPLHF. The CDR3 nucleotides read TGTGCCAGCAGCCGTGACCTTAATTCACCCCTCCACTTT.

The genes are TRBV27 and TRBJ1-1, with D possibly being TRBD1 (5 bases). The CDR3 runs 14 residues. V lost 2 bases and J 5 bases, leaving 12 bases between the germline ends. Germline CDR1 is MNHEY and CDR2 is SMNVEV (reference sequence). CDR3 DNA sequence: TGTGCCAGCAGTTTAAAACCAGGGAGGACTGAAGCTTTCTTT. It translates to CASSLKPGRTEAFF.